These 20 T cell receptor beta chains came from one sample sequenced in a study of T cell repertoires in cytomegalovirus infection. TCRdb used MiXCR to reprocess the reads, holding one entry per CDR3 protein. Here the sample spans around 450,000 distinct CDR3 sequences, approximately 10% being singletons. The sample consisted of PBMCs. The receptors were sampled from a human donor in good health (CMV status not recorded). Some clones in this sample may be carry-over from other donors' samples.

The table lists this clonotype with many counts. V and J are TRBV12-3 or TRBV12-4 and TRBJ1-1; 7 bases match TRBD1. J gave up 4 bases and V 2 bases, and 1 base lay outside the gene matches. The CDR3 covers 13 residues. CDR3 DNA: TGTGCCAGCAGTTTACAGGGGGTCACTGAAGCTTTCTTT. Its protein is CASSLQGVTEAFF.

This clonotype was detected many times. The rearrangement links TRBV3-1 to TRBJ2-2, with TRBD1 matching over 12 bases. V lost 2 bases to trimming and J lost 6 bases; unmatched junction nucleotides: 10. CDR1 is LGHDT, CDR2 YNNKEL, per germline (reference sequence). The CDR3 is 18 residues long. CDR3 nucleotide sequence: TGTGCCAGCAGCCAAAGAAGACTGGGACAGGGGGCTTCCGGGGAGCTGTTTTTT. Amino acid sequence: CASSQRRLGQGASGELFF.

This clonotype was counted ten times or more. The CDR3 nucleotides are TGTGCCAGCAGCTTAGACCTACAGGGCGAGGAAGAGACCCAGTACTTC. This sequence encodes CASSLDLQGEEETQYF. The V call is TRBV7-8, the J call TRBJ2-5; TRBD1 might be the D (6 bases). Germline CDR1 reads SGHVS; CDR2 reads FQNEAQ. CDR3 length: 16 residues. V lost 1 base and J lost 3, with 15 bases in between. The whole variable domain, remainder taken from reference TRBV7-8 and TRBJ2-5, is GAGVSQSPRYKVAKRGQDVALRCDPISGHVSLFWYQQALGQGPEFLTYFQNEAQLDKSGLPSDRFFAERPEGSVSTLKIQRTQQEDSAVYLCASSLDLQGEEETQYFGPGTRLLVL.

This clonotype was recorded many times. The V gene is TRBV11-2, the J gene TRBJ2-1; 11 bases map to TRBD2. The CDR3 is 16 residues long. Germline assignment: CDR1 SGHAT and CDR2 FQNNGV. Germline trimming cut 5 bases from V and 4 bases from J; bases unmatched to any gene: 7. Here the CDR3 DNA reads TGTGCCAGCAGCCCTACCCTAGCGGGGGGTTACAATGAGCAGTTCTTC. Translating it yields CASSPTLAGGYNEQFF.

This clonotype was seen repeatedly, ten times or more. This chain uses TRBV7-2 with TRBJ2-7, with TRBD1 as a possible D gene (5 bases). CDR1 and CDR2 from the germline V gene are SGHTA and FQGNSA. The length of the CDR3 is 14 residues. Trimming took 1 base from V and 2 from J, leaving 9 bases between them. CDR3 sequence: CASSLVGVPYEQYF. The CDR3 coding sequence is TGTGCCAGCAGCTTAGTAGGGGTCCCCTACGAGCAGTACTTC.

This clonotype was seen repeatedly, ten times or more. The rearrangement uses TRBV7-6 and TRBJ2-2; D unclear. This CDR3 contains 16 residues. V gave up 1 base and J gave up 0 bases, with 9 bases separating them. The germline gives CDR1 SGHVS, CDR2 FNYEAQ. The CDR3 protein is CASSLGTRANTGELFF. The CDR3 coding sequence is TGTGCCAGCAGCTTAGGGACCCGTGCGAACACCGGGGAGCTGTTTTTT.

This clonotype was seen at least ten times. The rearrangement joins TRBV20-1 to TRBJ1-2, with D possibly being TRBD1 (5 bases). V lost 0 bases to trimming and J lost 1 base, with 15 bases between them. Germline V gene data show CDR1 as DFQATT and CDR2 as SNEGSKA (reference sequence). The CDR3 consists of 16 residues. The CDR3 sequence: CSARDPRGGYNYGYTF. In DNA, the CDR3 is TGCAGTGCTAGAGATCCAAGGGGCGGATATAACTATGGCTACACCTTC.

The genes are TRBV20-1 and TRBJ2-1, with D unresolved. Germline V gene lookup returns CDR1 DFQATT and CDR2 SNEGSKA (reference sequence). The V gene lost 8 bases and the J gene lost 4 bases, with 15 bases spanning the gap. This CDR3 has 13 residues. Here the CDR3 reads CSSDPHGYNEQFF. DNA for the CDR3: TGCAGTTCCGATCCACATGGATACAATGAGCAGTTCTTC.

This sequence joins TRBV24-1 and TRBJ2-5; the D gene is possibly TRBD2 (6 bases). This CDR3 region has 16 residues. Germline V CDR1 and CDR2: KGHDR, SFDVKD. Trimming shortened V by 2 bases and J by 2 bases, and 14 bases separated the two germline ends. CDR3: CATSDSQLSGQETQYF. DNA of the CDR3: TGTGCCACCAGTGATTCCCAGCTTAGCGGACAAGAGACCCAGTACTTC.

The CDR3 protein is CSVTRRIYNEQFF. In nucleotides, the CDR3 is TGCAGCGTGACTAGACGAATCTACAATGAGCAGTTCTTC. This rearrangement joins TRBV29-1 to TRBJ2-1; a weak D match, TRBD2 (6 bases). Deletions cut 6 bases from V and 3 bases from J, with 12 bases between. This CDR3 contains 13 residues. Germline CDR1 reads SQVTM; CDR2 reads ANQGSEA.

This clonotype was observed a handful of times. The V gene is TRBV24-1, the J gene TRBJ2-3; 7 nucleotides line up with TRBD1. With 2 bases clipped from V and 6 bases from J, the junction kept 10 bases outside the gene matches. Germline-derived CDR1 and CDR2 are KGHDR and SFDVKD. The CDR3 has 16 residues. The CDR3 loop reads CATSDSGTAHSDTQYF. The CDR3 DNA is TGTGCCACCAGTGATTCTGGGACAGCCCATTCGGATACGCAGTATTTT.

Many counts were recorded for this clonotype. V and J are TRBV7-2 and TRBJ2-5; 7 bases are a match to TRBD2. This CDR3 is built from 15 residues. Germline CDR1 and CDR2: SGHTA and FQGNSA. J gave up 3 bases and V 5 bases, and 9 bases lay outside the gene matches. The CDR3 DNA is TGTGCCAGCAGCCCCGCCGGCGGGAGAGAAGAGACCCAGTACTTC. It specifies CASSPAGGREETQYF.

This clonotype was counted once. This sequence joins TRBV19 and TRBJ1-5; 7 positions agree with TRBD1. The CDR3 sequence is 15 residues long. The V gene's germline CDR1 is LNHDA and CDR2 SQIVND (reference sequence). J was trimmed by 5 bases and V by 6 bases; bases with no gene match: 10. This CDR3 reads CASSGGTAADQPQHF. The CDR3 nucleotides read TGTGCCAGTAGCGGAGGGACAGCAGCAGATCAGCCCCAGCATTTT.

This clonotype was detected many times. This chain uses TRBV7-2 with TRBJ2-5; perhaps TRBD1 as D (6 bases). Germline-derived CDR1 and CDR2 are SGHTA and FQGNSA. The CDR3 length is 15 residues. V was trimmed by 1 base and J by 0 bases, leaving 9 bases between them. The CDR3: CASSLGGQNQETQYF. CDR3 bases: TGTGCCAGCAGCTTAGGGGGGCAGAACCAAGAGACCCAGTACTTC.

This clonotype was counted ten times or more. V and J are TRBV7-8 and TRBJ1-2; no definite D call. CDR1 SGHVS and CDR2 FQNEAQ come from the germline V gene. The CDR3 runs 16 residues. V was pared by 1 base and J by 3 bases, with 15 bases between. The CDR3 sequence: CASSLEVFPQHYGYTF. The CDR3 coding sequence is TGTGCCAGCAGCTTAGAGGTCTTCCCTCAGCACTATGGCTACACCTTC.

The rearrangement uses TRBV6-2 or TRBV6-3 and TRBJ1-1; D may be TRBD1 (6 bases). In germline, CDR1 is MNHEY, CDR2 SVGEGT. The CDR3 is 17 residues long. Trimming took off 5 bases at V and 3 bases at J, with 22 bases between the two ends. This CDR3 is CASSNPRRGAMYTEAFF. The CDR3 DNA follows: TGTGCCAGCAGTAATCCAAGACGGGGGGCGATGTACACTGAAGCTTTCTTT.

This clonotype was found a few times. V usage is TRBV19 and J usage is TRBJ1-3, with 7 bases fitting TRBD1. Trimming removed 7 bases from V and 0 bases from J; junction bases left unmatched: 6. The CDR3 consists of 15 residues. Germline CDR1 and CDR2: LNHDA and SQIVND (reference sequence). The CDR3 bases are TGTGCCAGTAAGGGACAGAGCATCTCTGGAAACACCATATATTTT. Amino acid sequence: CASKGQSISGNTIYF.

This clonotype was seen at least ten times. This chain joins TRBV6-1 and TRBJ2-1; 12 positions agree with TRBD1. Germline assignment: CDR1 MNHNS and CDR2 SASEGT. This CDR3 spans 20 amino acids. The junction had 23 bases not matched to a gene; V was cut back by 8 bases and J by 6 bases. The CDR3 is CASSSVPGTGGVWTSNEQFF. DNA for the CDR3: TGTGCCAGCTCCTCTGTGCCCGGGACAGGGGGCGTATGGACCTCCAATGAGCAGTTCTTC.

This clonotype has ten or more counts. The chain joins TRBV4-2 to TRBJ1-6; maybe TRBD1 (5 bases). This CDR3 region has 17 residues. V was trimmed by 1 base and J by 2 bases, leaving 12 bases between them. The germline CDR1 and CDR2 sequences are LGHNA and YNFKEQ. Here the CDR3 reads CASSQAEGSTYNSPLHF. CDR3 in DNA: TGTGCCAGCAGCCAAGCGGAGGGGTCAACCTATAATTCACCCCTCCACTTT.

This clonotype was picked up many times. The V gene is TRBV7-3, the J gene TRBJ2-1; 11 bases fit TRBD2. Germline V gene lookup returns CDR1 SGHTA and CDR2 FQGTGA. With 6 bases clipped from V and 4 bases from J, the junction kept 8 bases outside the gene matches. CDR3 length equals 16 residues. In DNA, the CDR3 is TGTGCCAGCAGTCGCGTCACTAGCGGGGGTTACAATGAGCAGTTCTTC. The encoded protein is CASSRVTSGGYNEQFF.